This TCR beta chain was identified during a study of T cell repertoires in cytomegalovirus infection. In the study overall: In public TCR beta signatures, there were indications of both CMV infection and matching HLA type.

TCRdb re-called the reads through MiXCR, storing one row per CDR3 protein. The sample has about 740,000 distinct CDR3 sequences, less than 40% seen once. Study-wide findings and caveats: The cumulative frequency of public TCR beta families distinguished individuals who carried CMV together with the relevant HLA.

This clonotype was seen more than once but under ten times. The antigen is unknown. The sequenced material came from PBMCs. The clonotype comes from a human donor in good health (CMV status not recorded). Some clones in this sample may be carry-over from other donors' samples.

CDR3 loop: CSARMGGQPQHF. CDR3 DNA sequence: TGCAGTGCTAGGATGGGAGGCCAGCCCCAGCATTTT. The rearrangement links TRBV20-1 to TRBJ1-5; D unresolved. V was clipped by 3 bases and J by 7 bases, with 10 bases between them. Germline-derived CDR1 and CDR2 are DFQATT and SNEGSKA (reference sequence). This CDR3 has 12 residues.